These 24 T cell receptor beta chains share one sample of origin, sequenced in a study of molecular identifiers for immune sequencing clone quantification. Each CDR3 protein is one row after TCRdb ran MiXCR on the PCR reads. This sample has about 60,000 distinct CDR3 sequences, with 15% to 20% found just once. The material sequenced was naive CD8+ T cells from blood, with Jurkat cell RNA spiked in. This sample's subset: FACS-sorted CD8+CD4-CCR7+CD45RA+ naive T cells. Receptor source: a human donor in good health. Some libraries in this study had Jurkat cell RNA spiked in.

This clonotype was counted at least ten times. The chain joins TRBV7-3 to TRBJ1-6, with D perhaps TRBD1 (6 bases). The germline V and J ends were trimmed by 5 bases and 13 bases, with 15 bases remaining between them. CDR3 size: 13 residues. Germline V gene sequence: CDR1 SGHTA, CDR2 FQGTGA. The CDR3 bases are TGTGCCAGCAGCGAGGACAGTCGACGGCCCCTCCACTTT. Protein product: CASSEDSRRPLHF.

This clonotype was detected ten times or more. The chain is built from TRBV28 and TRBJ2-3; no clear D. This CDR3 is 18 amino acids long. Trimming took 5 bases from V and 0 from J, leaving 21 bases between them. Germline loops: CDR1 MDHEN, CDR2 SYDVKM. This CDR3 reads CASSLGIVSWGSTDTQYF. The CDR3 bases are TGTGCCAGCAGTCTAGGGATCGTATCCTGGGGTAGCACAGATACGCAGTATTTT.

The rearrangement uses TRBV28 and TRBJ1-1; no clear D. Germline CDR1 and CDR2: MDHEN and SYDVKM. V lost 1 base and J 6 bases, leaving 9 bases between the germline ends. This CDR3 region has 13 residues. The chain's CDR3 is CASSLYEVAEAFF. CDR3 DNA: TGTGCCAGCAGTTTATATGAGGTCGCTGAAGCTTTCTTT. Full variable domain (remainder filled in from reference TRBV28 and TRBJ1-1): DVKVTQSSRYLVKRTGEKVFLECVQDMDHENMFWYRQDPGLGLRLIYFSYDVKMKEKGDIPEGYSVSREKKERFSLILESASTNQTSMYLCASSLYEVAEAFFGQGTRLTVV.

This chain connects TRBV6-5 to TRBJ1-6; D is perhaps TRBD1 (5 bases). This CDR3 is built from 13 residues. Deletions cut 3 bases from V and 10 bases from J, with 10 bases between. Germline V CDR1 and CDR2: MNHEY, SVGAGI. The CDR3 DNA sequence: TGTGCCAGCAGTTATACGGGGCGATCACCCCTCCACTTT. Protein: CASSYTGRSPLHF.

Comments on this clonotype: Since a much larger clone is just one base distant, this may be a read error. The chain employs TRBV7-9 and TRBJ1-1, with D possibly matching TRBD1 (5 bases). V was trimmed by 8 bases and J by 4 bases, leaving 14 bases between them. The CDR3 spans 13 residues. Germline CDR1 reads SEHNR; CDR2 reads FQNEAQ (reference sequence). CDR3 protein: CASWGLGVTEAFF. In DNA, the CDR3 is TGTGCCAGCTGGGGCCTGGGTGTCACTGAAGCTTTCTTT.

The chain recombines TRBV3-1 with TRBJ2-3; tentative D call: TRBD2 (6 bases). CDR1 is LGHDT, CDR2 YNNKEL, per germline (reference sequence). This CDR3 has 15 residues. With 4 bases removed from V and 6 bases from J, the gap between germline ends came to 17 bases. The CDR3 protein is CASSPLTSLGDTQYF. CDR3 in DNA: TGTGCCAGCAGCCCACTGACTAGTCTGGGCGATACGCAGTATTTT.

This clonotype was counted ten times or more. The chain has TRBV23-1 and TRBJ2-7; weak D call: TRBD2 (6 bases). TRBV23-1 is placed among ORFs of uncertain function. The CDR3 is 14 amino acids. Between the trimmed V and J ends, which lost 5 bases and 5 bases, there was a span of 16 bases. CDR3: CASSTGLAKHEQYF. Here the CDR3 DNA reads TGCGCCAGCAGTACGGGACTCGCCAAGCACGAGCAGTACTTC.

This clonotype showed up many times. This chain joins TRBV6-5 and TRBJ2-3; 9 bases are shared with TRBD2. Trimming removed 5 bases from V and 4 bases from J; junction bases left unmatched: 10. CDR3 length: 16 residues. CDR1 is MNHEY and CDR2 is SVGAGI in the germline V gene. CDR3 sequence (DNA): TGTGCCAGCAGTCAAGTTCCAGCGGGAGGCCCAGATACGCAGTATTTT. It translates to CASSQVPAGGPDTQYF.

This clonotype was detected many times. The chain joins TRBV11-1 to TRBJ2-2; D is unclear. There are 16 residues in the CDR3. Looked up from germline, CDR1 is SGHAT and CDR2 is FQDESV (reference sequence). The V end lost 0 bases, the J end lost 0 bases, and 8 bases lay between the germline ends. Here the CDR3 DNA reads TGTGCCAGCAGCTTAGCGCGAGATTCGAACACCGGGGAGCTGTTTTTT. Its protein product is CASSLARDSNTGELFF. Filled out from reference TRBV11-1 and TRBJ2-2, the complete variable domain reads EAEVAQSPRYKITEKSQAVAFWCDPISGHATLYWYRQILGQGPELLVQFQDESVVDDSQLPKDRFSAERLKGVDSTLKIQPAELGDSAMYLCASSLARDSNTGELFFGEGSRLTVL.

This clonotype was seen at least ten times. The CDR3 coding sequence is TGTGCCAGCATTGAGGCCATGGGTGCTGAAGCTTTCTTT. It yields the protein CASIEAMGAEAFF. This sequence joins TRBV6-2 or TRBV6-3 and TRBJ1-1; the D is unclear. This CDR3 comprises 13 residues. The V end lost 7 bases, the J end lost 6 bases, and 15 bases lay between the germline ends. Germline V gives CDR1 MNHEY, CDR2 SVGEGT.

This clonotype appeared many times. The gene calls are TRBV7-9 and TRBJ1-1; D gene uncertain. There are 15 residues in the CDR3. The germline CDR1 and CDR2 sequences are SEHNR and FQNEAQ (reference sequence). Trimming removed 1 base from V and 7 bases from J, with 16 bases in between. The CDR3 bases are TGTGCCAGCAGCTTAGTAGAGGGTCTACCAGGTGAAGCTTTCTTT. This codes for CASSLVEGLPGEAFF.

This clonotype came up many times. J is TRBJ2-7 and V is TRBV6-5; 9 bases match TRBD2. CDR3 size: 17 residues. V gave up 0 bases and J gave up 3 bases; unmatched junction bases: 9. From germline, CDR1 is MNHEY and CDR2 SVGAGI. CDR3 sequence: CASSYSTAIAGDYEQYF. The CDR3 nucleotides read TGTGCCAGCAGTTACTCGACGGCAATAGCGGGAGACTACGAGCAGTACTTC.

The table lists this clonotype with many counts. The CDR3 is CASSFRAGAGDTQYF. The CDR3 region has the DNA TGTGCCAGCAGCTTCCGGGCGGGAGCAGGAGATACGCAGTATTTT. The rearrangement links TRBV7-9 to TRBJ2-3; 7 bases are a match to TRBD2. J gave up 5 bases and V 3 bases, and 8 bases lay outside the gene matches. Germline V gene data show CDR1 as SEHNR and CDR2 as FQNEAQ (reference sequence). The CDR3 extends over 15 amino acids.

A word on this clonotype: Being one base from a much bigger clone, this may be a read error. The chain recombines TRBV27 with TRBJ2-7; 10 positions agree with TRBD2. The junction had 4 bases not matched to a gene; V was cut back by 5 bases and J by 0 bases. The CDR3 contains 15 residues. Germline assignment: CDR1 MNHEY and CDR2 SMNVEV (reference sequence). CDR3 bases: TGTGCCAGCAGTAAGAGACTAGCGGGCTCCTACGAGCAGTACTTC. Encoded protein: CASSKRLAGSYEQYF.

Remarks on this clonotype: This clone may be a read error of a much larger clone one base away. V and J are TRBV13 and TRBJ1-4; 7 nucleotides match TRBD1. Germline V gene sequence: CDR1 PRHDT, CDR2 FYEKMQ (reference sequence). The CDR3 runs to 14 residues. In DNA, the CDR3 is TGTGCCAGCAGCTTAGACCACAGGGGTGAAACACTGTTTTTT. It translates to CASSLDHRGETLFF.

This clonotype was detected a few times. The chain combines TRBV20-1 with TRBJ2-1; tentatively, D is TRBD1 or TRBD2 (5 bases each). CDR1 and CDR2 (germline): DFQATT, SNEGSKA (reference sequence). Trimming shortened V by 1 base and J by 3 bases, and 16 bases separated the two germline ends. This CDR3 comprises 16 residues. The CDR3 sequence: CSARGRGRANYNEQFF. CDR3 nucleotides: TGCAGTGCTAGAGGTCGGGGCAGGGCAAACTACAATGAGCAGTTCTTC.

Worth noting for this clonotype: This may come from a read error, since a much larger clone is one base off. V gene TRBV19 combines with J gene TRBJ1-5; D possibly corresponds to TRBD1 (5 bases). V lost 8 bases and J lost 4, with 15 bases in between. This CDR3 has 14 residues. Germline V CDR1 and CDR2: LNHDA, SQIVND (reference sequence). This chain's CDR3 is CASGGTQENQPQHF. The CDR3 DNA reads as TGTGCCAGTGGGGGAACGCAGGAAAATCAGCCCCAGCATTTT.

This chain joins TRBV6-2 or TRBV6-3 and TRBJ2-1; weak D call: TRBD2 (5 bases). Trimming took 0 bases from V and 4 from J, leaving 7 bases between them. The CDR3 spans 14 residues. CDR1 and CDR2 from the germline V gene are MNHEY and SVGEGT. CDR3 region: CASSYSRGYNEQFF. CDR3 in DNA: TGTGCCAGCAGTTACTCCCGGGGTTACAATGAGCAGTTCTTC.

This clonotype occurred many times. The chain recombines TRBV20-1 with TRBJ1-1; D is uncertain. Looked up from germline, CDR1 is DFQATT and CDR2 is SNEGSKA (reference sequence). V was clipped by 5 bases and J by 3 bases, with 13 bases between them. The length of the CDR3 is 13 residues. The CDR3 DNA is TGCAGTGCTCCGCAGAGAGGAGACACTGAAGCTTTCTTT. This encodes CSAPQRGDTEAFF.

This clonotype was recorded at least ten times. The rearrangement links TRBV7-9 to TRBJ1-4, with D unclear. This CDR3 contains 14 residues. The germline gives CDR1 SEHNR, CDR2 FQNEAQ (reference sequence). V dropped 1 base and J dropped 4 bases, with 7 bases sitting between them. The CDR3 DNA reads as TGTGCCAGCAGCTTAGGGAACCTTAATGAAAAACTGTTTTTT. It translates to CASSLGNLNEKLFF.

With regard to this clonotype: A much larger clone sits a single nucleotide away, making a read error possible. The chain joins TRBV28 to TRBJ2-3, with D hard to call. The CDR3 totals 12 residues. The germline V gene has CDR1 MDHEN and CDR2 SYDVKM. Trimming pared 7 bases from V and 4 bases from J, leaving 9 bases between. CDR3 residues: CASNRVADTQYF. The CDR3 nucleotides read TGTGCCAGCAATCGAGTGGCAGATACGCAGTATTTT. The whole variable domain, remainder taken from reference TRBV28 and TRBJ2-3, is DVKVTQSSRYLVKRTGEKVFLECVQDMDHENMFWYRQDPGLGLRLIYFSYDVKMKEKGDIPEGYSVSREKKERFSLILESASTNQTSMYLCASNRVADTQYFGPGTRLTVL.

CDR3 amino acids: CASSLAVLENEQFF. The CDR3 DNA reads as TGTGCCAGCAGCTTAGCCGTACTAGAGAATGAGCAGTTCTTC. The chain recombines TRBV7-9 with TRBJ2-1; TRBD2 is a possible D gene (5 bases). Per the germline V gene, CDR1 is SEHNR and CDR2 is FQNEAQ (reference sequence). Deletions cut 0 bases from V and 7 bases from J, with 10 bases between. The CDR3 consists of 14 residues. Using reference TRBV7-9 and TRBJ2-1 for the parts outside the CDR3, the full variable domain is DTGVSQNPRHKITKRGQNVTFRCDPISEHNRLYWYRQTLGQGPEFLTYFQNEAQLEKSRLLSDRFSAERPKGSFSTLEIQRTEQGDSAMYLCASSLAVLENEQFFGPGTRLTVL.

The V and J genes are TRBV4-3 and TRBJ2-3, with unresolved D. The V gene lost 4 bases and the J gene lost 2 bases, with 13 bases spanning the gap. This CDR3 is 15 amino acids long. CDR1 LGHNA and CDR2 YSLEER come from the germline V gene. The CDR3 region has the DNA TGCGCCAGCAGCCTCAGCTGGAACCCCACAGATACGCAGTATTTT. Translating gives CASSLSWNPTDTQYF.

Many counts were recorded for this clonotype. The rearrangement links TRBV29-1 to TRBJ2-1; weak D call: TRBD2 (5 bases). There are 11 residues in the CDR3. From germline, CDR1 is SQVTM and CDR2 ANQGSEA. V lost 6 bases and J 6 bases, leaving 9 bases between the germline ends. CDR3 in amino acids: CSVGEGNEQFF. Here the CDR3 DNA reads TGCAGCGTCGGGGAAGGCAATGAGCAGTTCTTC.